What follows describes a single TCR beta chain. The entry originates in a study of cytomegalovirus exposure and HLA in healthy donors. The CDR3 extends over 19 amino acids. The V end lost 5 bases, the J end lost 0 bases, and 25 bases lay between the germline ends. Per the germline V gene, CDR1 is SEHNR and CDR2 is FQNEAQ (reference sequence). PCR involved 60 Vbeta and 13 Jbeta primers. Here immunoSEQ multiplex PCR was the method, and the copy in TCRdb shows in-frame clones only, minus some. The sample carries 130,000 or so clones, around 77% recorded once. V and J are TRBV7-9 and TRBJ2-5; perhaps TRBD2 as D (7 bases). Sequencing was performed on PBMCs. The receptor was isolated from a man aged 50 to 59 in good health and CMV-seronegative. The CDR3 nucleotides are TGTGCCAGCAGCCCGGAATGGGGGGGGCGCGGACTGTACCAAGAGACCCAGTACTTC. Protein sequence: CASSPEWGGRGLYQETQYF.